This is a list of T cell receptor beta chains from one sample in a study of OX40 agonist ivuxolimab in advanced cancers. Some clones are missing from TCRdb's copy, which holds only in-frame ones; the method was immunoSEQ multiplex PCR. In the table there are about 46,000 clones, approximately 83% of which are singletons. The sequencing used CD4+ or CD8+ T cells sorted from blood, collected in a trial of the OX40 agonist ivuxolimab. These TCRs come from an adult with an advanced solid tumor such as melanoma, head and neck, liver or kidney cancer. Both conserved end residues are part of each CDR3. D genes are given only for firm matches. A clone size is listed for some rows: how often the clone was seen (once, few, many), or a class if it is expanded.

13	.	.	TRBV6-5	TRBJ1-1	TGTGCCAGCAGTTACTCGAATACCAGGGAAGCTTTCTTT	CASSYSNTREAFF
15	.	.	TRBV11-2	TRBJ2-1	TGTGCCAGCAGCTACATTGGGGGGGCCCTGAATGAGCAGTTCTTC	CASSYIGGALNEQFF
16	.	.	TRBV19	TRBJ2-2	TGTGCCAGTAGTATGAGGACAAATTCTCCATCGGGGGAGCTGTTTTTT	CASSMRTNSPSGELFF
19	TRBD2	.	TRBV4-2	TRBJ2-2	TGTGCCAGCAGCCAAGATAGCCCTTGGGCGGGGGGCAGGGACGGGGAGCTGTTTTTT	CASSQDSPWAGGRDGELFF
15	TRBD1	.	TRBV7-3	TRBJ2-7	TGTGCCAGCAGCCGAACTGGGGACAGGGTATACGAGCAGTACTTC	CASSRTGDRVYEQYF
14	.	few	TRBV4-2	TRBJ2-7	TGTGCCAGCAGCCGTTCGGGCCCCTCCTACGAGCAGTACTTC	CASSRSGPSYEQYF
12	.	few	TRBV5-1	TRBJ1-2	TGCGCCAGCAGCTTGAGAAGCTATGGCTACACCTTC	CASSLRSYGYTF
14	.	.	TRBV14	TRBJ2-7	TGTGCCAGCAGCCAAGAAACCCGAGGGTACGAGCAGTACTTC	CASSQETRGYEQYF
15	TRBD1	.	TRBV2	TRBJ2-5	TGTGCCAGCAGTGCCGGAAGACAGGGTCGGGAGACCCAGTACTTC	CASSAGRQGRETQYF
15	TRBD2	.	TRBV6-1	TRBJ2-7	TGTGCCAGCAGTGACGGGGGGGGCATCTCCTACGAGCAGTACTTC	CASSDGGGISYEQYF